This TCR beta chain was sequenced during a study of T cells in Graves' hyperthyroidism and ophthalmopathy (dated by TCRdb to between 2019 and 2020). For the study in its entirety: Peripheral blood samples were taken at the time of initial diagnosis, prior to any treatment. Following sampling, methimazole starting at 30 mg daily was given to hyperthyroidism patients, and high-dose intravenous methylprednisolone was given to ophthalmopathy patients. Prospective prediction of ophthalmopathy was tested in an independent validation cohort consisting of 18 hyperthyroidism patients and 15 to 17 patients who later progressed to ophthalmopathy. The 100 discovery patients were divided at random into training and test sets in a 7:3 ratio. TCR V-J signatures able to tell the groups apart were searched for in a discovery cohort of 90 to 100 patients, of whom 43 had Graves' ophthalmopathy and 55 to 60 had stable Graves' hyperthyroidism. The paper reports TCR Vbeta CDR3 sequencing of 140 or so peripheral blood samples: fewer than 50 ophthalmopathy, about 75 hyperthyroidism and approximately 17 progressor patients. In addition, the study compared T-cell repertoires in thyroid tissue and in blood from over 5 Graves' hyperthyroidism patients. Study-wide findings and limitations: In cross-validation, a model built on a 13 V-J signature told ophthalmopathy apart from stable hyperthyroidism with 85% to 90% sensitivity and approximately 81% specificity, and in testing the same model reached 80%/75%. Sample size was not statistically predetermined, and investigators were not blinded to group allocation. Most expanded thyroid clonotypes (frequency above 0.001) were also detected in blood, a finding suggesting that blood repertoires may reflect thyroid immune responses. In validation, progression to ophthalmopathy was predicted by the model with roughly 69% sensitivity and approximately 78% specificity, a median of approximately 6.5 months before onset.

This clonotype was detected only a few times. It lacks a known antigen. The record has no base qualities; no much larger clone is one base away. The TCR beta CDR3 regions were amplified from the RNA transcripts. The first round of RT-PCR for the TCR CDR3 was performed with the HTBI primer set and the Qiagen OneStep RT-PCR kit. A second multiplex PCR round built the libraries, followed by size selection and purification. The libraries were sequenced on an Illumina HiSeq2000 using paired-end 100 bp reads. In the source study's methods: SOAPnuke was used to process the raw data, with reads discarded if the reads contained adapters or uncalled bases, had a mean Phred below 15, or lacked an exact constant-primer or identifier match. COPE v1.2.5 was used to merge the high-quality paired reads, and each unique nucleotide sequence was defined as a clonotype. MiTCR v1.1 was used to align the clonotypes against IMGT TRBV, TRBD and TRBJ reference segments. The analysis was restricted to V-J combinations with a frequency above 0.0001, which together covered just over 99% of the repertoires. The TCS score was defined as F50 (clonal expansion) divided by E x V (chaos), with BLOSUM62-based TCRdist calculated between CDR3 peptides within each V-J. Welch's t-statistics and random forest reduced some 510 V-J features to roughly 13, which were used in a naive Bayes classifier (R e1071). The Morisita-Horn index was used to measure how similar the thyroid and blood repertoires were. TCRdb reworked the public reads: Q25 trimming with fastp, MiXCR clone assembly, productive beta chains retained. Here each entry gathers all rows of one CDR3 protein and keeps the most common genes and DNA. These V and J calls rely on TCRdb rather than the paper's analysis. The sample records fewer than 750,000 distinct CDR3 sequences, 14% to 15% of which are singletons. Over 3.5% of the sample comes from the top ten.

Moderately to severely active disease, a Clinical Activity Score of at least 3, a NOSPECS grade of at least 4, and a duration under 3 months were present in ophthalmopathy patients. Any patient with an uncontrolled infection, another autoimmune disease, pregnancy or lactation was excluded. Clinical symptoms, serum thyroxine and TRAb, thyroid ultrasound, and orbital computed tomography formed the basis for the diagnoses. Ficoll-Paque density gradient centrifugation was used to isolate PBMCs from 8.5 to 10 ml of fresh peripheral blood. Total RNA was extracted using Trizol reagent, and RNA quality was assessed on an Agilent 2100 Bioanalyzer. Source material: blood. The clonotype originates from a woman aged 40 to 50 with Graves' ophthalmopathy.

The CDR3 region has the sequence CASSLDLWTSGLQETQYF. Read as DNA, the sequence is TGTGCCAGCAGCTTAGATCTCTGGACTAGCGGGCTTCAAGAGACCCAGTACTTC. The rearrangement combines TRBV11-2 with TRBJ2-5, and 11 junction bases match TRBD2. V is cut back by 0 bases and J by 2 bases, with 8 bases in the junction unmatched. Looking up the germline V gene yields CDR1 SGHAT and CDR2 FQNNGV. The cysteine opens and the phenylalanine closes a CDR3 of 18 amino acids. Just CDR3 DNA is preserved here, 54 bases in frame from base 1.